The 30 T cell receptor beta chains in this list originate from one sample, sequenced in a study of regulatory T cells in long-lasting Graves disease. Researchers made TCR beta libraries by using iRepertoire HTBI primers and running Arm-PCR on CDR3 regions. TCRdb processed the multiplex PCR reads anew with MiXCR; each CDR3 protein has one entry. This table has a few hundred thousand distinct CDR3 sequences, approximately 13% appearing once. Time point in this sample: newly diagnosed GD, antithyroid drugs for less than 3 months. The authors made the TCR library using RNA they extracted from PBMCs. The sample also formed part of further work on T cells in Graves' hyperthyroidism and ophthalmopathy.

The sequencing here drew on peripheral blood mononuclear cells (PBMCs), taken at new diagnosis, from a patient treated with antithyroid drugs. The source of these receptors is a young man with Graves disease.

The chain is built from TRBV4-1 and TRBJ2-7; D call uncertain. The CDR3 has 16 amino acids. Trimming took 5 bases from V and 5 from J, leaving 22 bases between them. Germline lookup yields CDR1 MGHRA and CDR2 YSYEKL. As DNA, the CDR3 is TGCGCCAGCAGCGTCGTGGGATTGGACGAGACAAACGAGCAGTACTTC. This encodes CASSVVGLDETNEQYF.

This clonotype was found many times. The rearrangement links TRBV5-6 to TRBJ2-1; D is undetermined. The V end was cut by 0 bases, the J end by 8 bases, with 6 bases between. CDR3 length: 12 amino acids. Germline CDR1 is SGHDT and CDR2 is YYEEEE. This CDR3 reads CASSLDEDEQFF. In nucleotides, the CDR3 is TGTGCCAGCAGCTTGGACGAGGATGAGCAGTTCTTC.

Worth noting for this clonotype: A much more abundant neighbour one base away suggests this may be a read error. The chain couples TRBV20-1 to TRBJ1-1; D remains ambiguous. Germline CDR1 and CDR2: DFQATT and SNEGSKA (reference sequence). This CDR3 contains 11 residues. CDR3 bases: TGCAGTGCTAGGAGGAGCACTGAAGCTATCTTT. It translates to CSARRSTEAIF.

This clonotype has a handful of counts. This chain links TRBV7-3 with TRBJ2-2; D may be TRBD1 (6 bases). The CDR3 has 15 residues. The V end was cut by 1 base, the J end by 7 bases, with 13 bases between. Germline V gene data show CDR1 as SGHTA and CDR2 as FQGTGA. CDR3 DNA sequence: TGTGCCAGCAGCTTAAACCCAGGGGTGGACGGGGAGCTGTTTTTT. This codes for CASSLNPGVDGELFF.

This clonotype came up many times. The chain has TRBV11-2 and TRBJ2-7; 7 nucleotides line up with TRBD1. CDR1 and CDR2 (germline): SGHAT, FQNNGV. The CDR3 totals 16 residues. V trimming: 1 base; J trimming: 0 bases; junction bases outside the gene matches: 6. The CDR3 DNA is TGTGCCAGCAGCTTAGCCGGGACAGTAAACTCCTACGAGCAGTACTTC. Its translation is CASSLAGTVNSYEQYF.

At least ten counts were recorded for this clonotype. The chain uses TRBV27 and TRBJ2-1, with a possible D match to TRBD2 (6 bases). The CDR3 sequence is 16 residues long. Per the germline V gene, CDR1 is MNHEY and CDR2 is SMNVEV (reference sequence). V was trimmed by 8 bases and J by 3 bases, leaving 20 bases between them. The chain's CDR3 is CASDWGGSRGYNEQFF. CDR3 coding DNA: TGTGCCAGCGATTGGGGTGGCTCGCGGGGCTACAATGAGCAGTTCTTC.

Of note for this clonotype: This could be a read error, since a much larger clone is one nucleotide away. The rearrangement links TRBV7-3 to TRBJ2-1; D may be TRBD1 (5 bases). The CDR3 totals 13 residues. CDR1 SGHTA and CDR2 FQGTGA come from the germline V gene. Written as DNA, the CDR3 is TGTGCCAACAGCGCCTTAGGTGGGGCTGAGCAGTTCTTC. Its translation: CANSALGGAEQFF.

This clonotype was detected many times. The chain is built from TRBV20-1 and TRBJ2-1, with D unclear. CDR1 DFQATT and CDR2 SNEGSKA come from the germline V gene (reference sequence). The CDR3 totals 12 residues. This chain's CDR3 is CRGLSSYNEQFF. The CDR3 DNA is TGCAGAGGTCTGAGCTCCTACAATGAGCAGTTCTTC.

This rearrangement joins TRBV6-1 to TRBJ1-5; 7 bases are a match to TRBD1. V shed 6 bases, J shed 3 bases, and the junction held 5 bases outside the gene matches. CDR1 and CDR2 (germline): MNHNS, SASEGT. The CDR3 has 14 amino acids. The CDR3 spells CASSWDSPNQPQHF. Here the CDR3 DNA reads TGTGCCAGCAGCTGGGACAGTCCCAATCAGCCCCAGCATTTT.

This sequence joins TRBV4-1 and TRBJ2-1, with 8 positions matching TRBD2. V dropped 2 bases and J dropped 3; count of bases not matched to a gene: 9. The germline gives CDR1 MGHRA, CDR2 YSYEKL. The CDR3 is made up of 17 amino acids. CDR3 DNA sequence: TGCGCCAGCAGCCAATGGGCCGGCGGGGGGTTCTACAATGAGCAGTTCTTC. This codes for CASSQWAGGGFYNEQFF.

DNA for the CDR3: TGTGCCAGCAGCCCTCATGGGACCGGGGTTGATGGGGTGTACTTC. Translated: CASSPHGTGVDGVYF. The rearrangement uses TRBV7-9 and TRBJ2-7; D may match TRBD1 or TRBD2 (5 bases each). The CDR3 is made up of 15 amino acids. Trimming removed 5 bases from V and 12 bases from J, with 26 bases in between. CDR1 is SEHNR and CDR2 is FQNEAQ in the germline V gene (reference sequence).

Ten or more counts support this clonotype. The rearrangement links TRBV29-1 to TRBJ1-2; a weak D match, TRBD1 (6 bases). Germline CDR1 is SQVTM and CDR2 is ANQGSEA. Between the trimmed V and J ends, which lost 7 bases and 5 bases, there was a span of 20 bases. The CDR3 contains 14 residues. The chain's CDR3 is CSARGDTSGYGYTF. For the CDR3, the DNA is TGCAGCGCCCGAGGGGACACCTCTGGGTATGGCTACACCTTC.

Many counts were recorded for this clonotype. V and J are TRBV11-2 and TRBJ2-1, with a weak D call TRBD2 (5 bases). Germline CDR1 SGHAT, CDR2 FQNNGV. V lost 3 bases, J lost 2 bases, and 11 bases lay in between. The CDR3 consists of 15 residues. For the CDR3, the DNA is TGTGCCAGCAGCTTCTCGCGGGCCACCTACAATGAGCAGTTCTTC. Translation: CASSFSRATYNEQFF.

Turning to this clonotype: A read error may explain this, as a much larger clone is one base away. The CDR3, as DNA: TGTGCCTGGAGTGCTAGCAGGGGGCTCGAGCAGTTCTTC. Protein: CAWSASRGLEQFF. The chain joins TRBV30 to TRBJ2-1, with TRBD1 matching over 8 bases. The CDR3 has 13 amino acids. CDR1 is GTSNPN, CDR2 SVGIG, per germline (reference sequence). The ends lost 1 base at V and 10 bases at J; junction bases unmatched: 6.

The table lists this clonotype with a few counts. V gene TRBV20-1 combines with J gene TRBJ2-1; the match to TRBD2 covers 7 bases. V trimming: 6 bases; J trimming: 6 bases; junction bases outside the gene matches: 8. The germline CDR1 and CDR2 sequences are DFQATT and SNEGSKA (reference sequence). This CDR3 contains 13 residues. CDR3 protein: CSAPGLYINEQFF. CDR3 bases: TGCAGTGCGCCGGGACTATATATCAATGAGCAGTTCTTC.

V gene TRBV5-6 combines with J gene TRBJ2-7; the D is unclear. Trimming cost V 2 bases and J 4 bases, with 16 bases left between them. Per germline, CDR1 SGHDT and CDR2 YYEEEE. This CDR3 has 15 residues. CDR3 DNA sequence: TGTGCCAGCAGCTTTGCCGACACGACCTCTTACGAGCAGTACTTC. This translates into CASSFADTTSYEQYF.

This clonotype appeared many times. The J gene is TRBJ1-2, the V gene TRBV29-1; TRBD1 matches 10 bases. Germline lookup yields CDR1 SQVTM and CDR2 ANQGSEA. V trimming: 3 bases; J trimming: 8 bases; junction bases outside the gene matches: 0. This CDR3 region has 11 residues. The CDR3 region is CSVEDRGGYTF. CDR3 bases: TGCAGCGTTGAGGACAGGGGGGGCTACACCTTC.

This clonotype has at least ten counts. The chain couples TRBV20-1 to TRBJ2-5; 11 bases fit TRBD2. J gave up 8 bases and V 1 base, and 6 bases lay outside the gene matches. CDR3 length: 14 amino acids. Germline V gene lookup returns CDR1 DFQATT and CDR2 SNEGSKA (reference sequence). CDR3 sequence (DNA): TGCAGTGCTAGAGGACTAGCGGGACCCCATACCCAGTACTTC. It translates to CSARGLAGPHTQYF.

The sample holds many counts of this clonotype. This chain links TRBV6-1 with TRBJ2-7, with D unresolved. The germline V gene encodes CDR1 MNHNS and CDR2 SASEGT. The CDR3 sequence is 14 residues long. Trimming shortened V by 0 bases and J by 1 base, and 7 bases separated the two germline ends. CDR3 in amino acids: CASSEAVVSYEQYF. In DNA form, the CDR3 reads TGTGCCAGCAGTGAAGCGGTGGTTTCCTACGAGCAGTACTTC.

In the case of this clonotype: Being one base from a much bigger clone, this may be a read error. The chain couples TRBV5-1 to TRBJ2-3, with 10 positions matching TRBD2. V gave up 6 bases and J gave up 6 bases; unmatched junction bases: 16. The germline CDR1 and CDR2 sequences are SGHRS and YFSETQ. CDR3 length: 17 residues. The DNA of the CDR3 is TGCGCCAGCAACCGAGGACTAGCGGAGTGGGGGTTGGATACGCAGTATTTT. Translation: CASNRGLAEWGLDTQYF. Complete variable domain (other parts from reference TRBV5-1 and TRBJ2-3): KAGVTQTPRYLIKTRGQQVTLSCSPISGHRSVSWYQQTPGQGLQFLFEYFSETQRNKGNFPGRFSGRQFSNSRSEMNVSTLELGDSALYLCASNRGLAEWGLDTQYFGPGTRLTVL.

This clonotype has at least ten counts. This rearrangement joins TRBV12-3 or TRBV12-4 to TRBJ1-1; no clear D. V was shortened by 10 bases and J by 2 bases, with 14 bases between the two germline ends. The CDR3 is made up of 13 amino acids. For the CDR3, the DNA is TGTGCCATTTATCCGGAGGGAAACACTGAAGCTTTCTTT. Translating gives CAIYPEGNTEAFF.

Many counts were recorded for this clonotype. DNA for the CDR3: TGTGCCAGCAGGGGCGGTGGGGCTTGGAACAATGAGCAGTTCTTC. As protein: CASRGGGAWNNEQFF. The chain has TRBV2 and TRBJ2-1; tentative D call: TRBD1 (5 bases). Trimming pared 6 bases from V and 5 bases from J, leaving 17 bases between. The CDR3 runs to 15 residues. The germline V gene has CDR1 SNHLY and CDR2 FYNNEI. The variable domain in full, completed from reference TRBV2 and TRBJ2-1, reads EPEVTQTPSHQVTQMGQEVILRCVPISNHLYFYWYRQILGQKVEFLVSFYNNEISEKSEIFDDQFSVERPDGSNFTLKIRSTKLEDSAMYFCASRGGGAWNNEQFFGPGTRLTVL.

Ten or more counts support this clonotype. J is TRBJ2-3 and V is TRBV28; D is unclear. The end of the DNA is better explained by TRBJ1-1, so the J call may be wrong. Germline V CDR1 and CDR2: MDHEN, SYDVKM. CDR3 length equals 17 residues. The CDR3 sequence is CASSPFFASGINTEAFF. CDR3 nucleotide sequence: TGTGCCAGCAGTCCCTTTTTTGCTTCCGGGATTAACACTGAAGCTTTCTTT.

This clonotype was detected many times. The chain joins TRBV29-1 to TRBJ1-2; D possibly corresponds to TRBD1 (5 bases). This CDR3 is built from 15 residues. V shed 6 bases and J shed 7 bases, with 24 bases lying between them. The germline CDR1 and CDR2 sequences are SQVTM and ANQGSEA. The CDR3 nucleotides are TGCAGCGTCCCCCTGGCGGGACTGTCGGTTCCTGGCTACACCTTC. Amino acid sequence: CSVPLAGLSVPGYTF.

Many counts were recorded for this clonotype. The CDR3 here is CSVLQGKNQPQHF. The DNA of the CDR3 is TGCAGCGTTCTACAGGGTAAGAATCAGCCCCAGCATTTT. The chain links TRBV29-1 to TRBJ1-5; D may be TRBD1 (6 bases). CDR1 and CDR2 from the germline V gene are SQVTM and ANQGSEA. This CDR3 contains 13 residues. Trimming stripped 5 bases from V and 4 bases from J, with 12 bases between.

This clonotype was recorded at least ten times. This chain joins TRBV3-1 and TRBJ1-2, with D possibly TRBD1 on 5 matching bases. Germline-derived CDR1 and CDR2 are LGHDT and YNNKEL (reference sequence). With 5 bases removed from V and 5 bases from J, the gap between germline ends came to 6 bases. The CDR3 is made up of 11 amino acids. CDR3 residues: CASSKGYGYTF. In nucleotides, the CDR3 is TGTGCCAGCAGCAAGGGGTATGGCTACACCTTC. Based on the CDR3 plus reference TRBV3-1 and TRBJ1-2, the full variable domain is DTAVSQTPKYLVTQMGNDKSIKCEQNLGHDTMYWYKQDSKKFLKIMFSYNNKELIINETVPNRFSPKSPDKAHLNLHINSLELGDSAVYFCASSKGYGYTFGSGTRLTVV.

This clonotype was detected a few times. The V gene is TRBV6-1, the J gene TRBJ2-5, with a weak D call TRBD1 (5 bases). Trimming pared 7 bases from V and 3 bases from J, leaving 12 bases between. CDR3 length: 13 residues. CDR1 is MNHNS, CDR2 SASEGT, per germline. In nucleotides, the CDR3 is TGTGCCAGCACTTTGTCAGGGAAAGAGACCCAGTACTTC. Its protein product is CASTLSGKETQYF.

This clonotype was seen more than once but under ten times. In DNA form, the CDR3 reads TGTGCCTGGTCACCGGGACTAGCGGGAGATTGGCAGTACTTC. It specifies CAWSPGLAGDWQYF. This chain links TRBV30 with TRBJ2-7; 14 bases line up with TRBD2. The CDR3 contains 14 residues. CDR1 and CDR2 (germline): GTSNPN, SVGIG (reference sequence). V lost 5 bases and J lost 9; bases outside the gene matches: 9. The whole variable domain, remainder taken from reference TRBV30 and TRBJ2-7, is SQTIHQWPATLVQPVGSPLSLECTVEGTSNPNLYWYRQAAGRGLQLLFYSVGIGQISSEVPQNLSASRPQDRQFILSSKKLLLSDSGFYLCAWSPGLAGDWQYFGPGTRLTVT.

The chain recombines TRBV12-3 or TRBV12-4 with TRBJ2-2; no firm D call. The length of the CDR3 is 14 residues. V was shortened by 4 bases and J by 2 bases, with 8 bases between the two germline ends. CDR3 DNA sequence: TGTGCCAGCAGTTATCTGGTTAACACCGGGGAGCTGTTTTTT. As protein: CASSYLVNTGELFF.

At least ten counts were recorded for this clonotype. The V and J genes are TRBV2 and TRBJ1-6, with a possible D match to TRBD1 (5 bases). Germline V gene lookup returns CDR1 SNHLY and CDR2 FYNNEI. The CDR3 is made up of 14 amino acids. Trimming left V 6 bases short and J 9 bases short, with 15 bases between. The CDR3 is CASRQSGVTSPLHF. The CDR3 nucleotides read TGTGCCAGCAGACAATCGGGGGTCACTTCACCCCTCCACTTT.